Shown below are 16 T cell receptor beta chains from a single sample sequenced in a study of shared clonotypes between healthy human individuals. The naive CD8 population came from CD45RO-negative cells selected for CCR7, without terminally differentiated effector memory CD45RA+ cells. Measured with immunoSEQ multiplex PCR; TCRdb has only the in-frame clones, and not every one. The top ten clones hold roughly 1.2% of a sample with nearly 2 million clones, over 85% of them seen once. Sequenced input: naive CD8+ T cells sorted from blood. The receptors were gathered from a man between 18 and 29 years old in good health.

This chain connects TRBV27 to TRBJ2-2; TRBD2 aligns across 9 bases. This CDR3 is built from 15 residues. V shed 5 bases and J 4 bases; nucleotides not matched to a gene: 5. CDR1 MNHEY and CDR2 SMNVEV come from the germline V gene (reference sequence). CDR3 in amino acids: CASSIAGEGTGELFF. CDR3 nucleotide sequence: TGTGCCAGCAGTATAGCGGGAGAGGGCACCGGGGAGCTGTTTTTT.

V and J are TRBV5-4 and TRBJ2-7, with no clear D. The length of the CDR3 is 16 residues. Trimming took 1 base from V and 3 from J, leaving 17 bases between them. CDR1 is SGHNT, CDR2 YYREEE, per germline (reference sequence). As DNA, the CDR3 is TGTGCCAGCAGCTTGAATAATGCTCCTATGGTCTACGAGCAGTACTTC. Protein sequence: CASSLNNAPMVYEQYF.

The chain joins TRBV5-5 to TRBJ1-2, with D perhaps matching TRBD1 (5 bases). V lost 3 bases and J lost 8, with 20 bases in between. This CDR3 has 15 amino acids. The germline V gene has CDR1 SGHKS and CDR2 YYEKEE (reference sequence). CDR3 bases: TGTGCCAGCAGCTCACCATCCGGGACCCCTGAGGGCTACACCTTC. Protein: CASSSPSGTPEGYTF.

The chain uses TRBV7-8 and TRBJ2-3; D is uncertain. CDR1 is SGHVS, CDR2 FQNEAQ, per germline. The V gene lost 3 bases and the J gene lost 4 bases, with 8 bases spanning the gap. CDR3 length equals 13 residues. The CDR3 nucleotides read TGTGCCAGCAGCTTCGATAGGCCAGATACGCAGTATTTT. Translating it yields CASSFDRPDTQYF.

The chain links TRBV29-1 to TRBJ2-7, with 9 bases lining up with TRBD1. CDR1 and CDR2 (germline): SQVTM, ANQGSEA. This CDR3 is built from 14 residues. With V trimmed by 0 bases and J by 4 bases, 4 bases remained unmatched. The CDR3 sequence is CSVEDGDREYEQYF. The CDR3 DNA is TGCAGCGTTGAAGATGGGGACAGGGAGTACGAGCAGTACTTC.

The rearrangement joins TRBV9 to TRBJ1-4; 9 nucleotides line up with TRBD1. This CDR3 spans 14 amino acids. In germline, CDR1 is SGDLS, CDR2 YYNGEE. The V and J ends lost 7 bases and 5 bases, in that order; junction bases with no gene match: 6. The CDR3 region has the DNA TGTGCCAGCCCCCGGGACAGGGAAAATGAAAAACTGTTTTTT. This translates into CASPRDRENEKLFF.

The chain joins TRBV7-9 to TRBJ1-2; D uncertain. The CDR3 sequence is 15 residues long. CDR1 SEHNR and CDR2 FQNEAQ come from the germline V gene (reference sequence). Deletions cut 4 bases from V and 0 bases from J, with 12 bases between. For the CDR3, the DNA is TGTGCCAGCAGCTCCCCGGAAGCCCCTAACTATGGCTACACCTTC. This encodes CASSSPEAPNYGYTF.

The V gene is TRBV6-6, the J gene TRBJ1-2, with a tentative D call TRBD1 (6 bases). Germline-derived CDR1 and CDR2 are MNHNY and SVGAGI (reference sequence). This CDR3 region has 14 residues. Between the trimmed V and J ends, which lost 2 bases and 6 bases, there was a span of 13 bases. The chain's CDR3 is CASSYHRVYDGYTF. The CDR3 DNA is TGTGCCAGCAGTTACCACAGGGTTTATGATGGCTACACCTTC.

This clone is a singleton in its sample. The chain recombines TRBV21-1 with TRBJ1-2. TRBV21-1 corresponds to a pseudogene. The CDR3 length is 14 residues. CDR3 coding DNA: TGTGCCAGCAGCAAACAGAGGGGGGACTATGGCTACACCTTC. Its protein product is CASSKQRGDYGYTF.

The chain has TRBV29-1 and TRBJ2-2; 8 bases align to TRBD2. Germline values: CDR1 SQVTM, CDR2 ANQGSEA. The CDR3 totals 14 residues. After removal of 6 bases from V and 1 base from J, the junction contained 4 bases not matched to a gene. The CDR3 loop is CSVRLARNTGELFF. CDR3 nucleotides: TGCAGCGTGAGACTAGCGCGGAACACCGGGGAGCTGTTTTTT.

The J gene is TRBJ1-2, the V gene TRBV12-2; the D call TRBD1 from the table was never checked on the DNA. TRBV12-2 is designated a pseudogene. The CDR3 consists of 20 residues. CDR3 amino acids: CASRLEGKLSDRGFNYGYTF. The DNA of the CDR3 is TGTGCAAGTCGCTTAGAGGGAAAGCTAAGCGACAGGGGATTCAACTATGGCTACACCTTC.

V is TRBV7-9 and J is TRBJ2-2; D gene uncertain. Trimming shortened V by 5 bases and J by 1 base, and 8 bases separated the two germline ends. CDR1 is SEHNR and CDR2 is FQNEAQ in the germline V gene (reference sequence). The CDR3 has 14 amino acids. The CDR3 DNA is TGTGCCAGCAGCACCCCCGGGAACACCGGGGAGCTGTTTTTT. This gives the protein CASSTPGNTGELFF.

The CDR3 region has the DNA TGTGCCAGCAGTTTAGGGGACGGCCTCACAGATACGCAGTATTTT. Translating it yields CASSLGDGLTDTQYF. The V and J genes are TRBV27 and TRBJ2-3; D may correspond to TRBD1 or TRBD2 (5 bases each). This CDR3 spans 15 amino acids. V was trimmed by 2 bases and J by 2 bases, leaving 11 bases between them. From germline, CDR1 is MNHEY and CDR2 SMNVEV (reference sequence).

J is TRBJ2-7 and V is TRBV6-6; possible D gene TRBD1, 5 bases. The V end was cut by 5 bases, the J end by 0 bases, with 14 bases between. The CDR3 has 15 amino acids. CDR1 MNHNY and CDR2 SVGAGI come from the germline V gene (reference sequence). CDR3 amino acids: CASSDPGINSYEQYF. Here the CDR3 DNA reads TGTGCCAGCAGTGATCCAGGGATAAACTCCTACGAGCAGTACTTC.

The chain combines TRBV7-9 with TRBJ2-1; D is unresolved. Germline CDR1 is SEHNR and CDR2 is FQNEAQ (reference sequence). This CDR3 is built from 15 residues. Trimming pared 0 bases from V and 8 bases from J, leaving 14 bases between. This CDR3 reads CASSLARGGLDEQFF. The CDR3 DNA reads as TGTGCCAGCAGCTTAGCGAGAGGTGGGCTCGATGAGCAGTTCTTC.

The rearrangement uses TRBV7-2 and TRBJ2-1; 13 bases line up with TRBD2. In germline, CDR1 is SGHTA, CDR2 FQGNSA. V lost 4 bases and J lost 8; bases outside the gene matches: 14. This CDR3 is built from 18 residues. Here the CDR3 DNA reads TGTGCCAGCAGCTCGCCCCTATTGACTAGCGGGGGGCGGGATGAGCAGTTCTTC. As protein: CASSSPLLTSGGRDEQFF.